The 25 T cell receptor beta chains given below trace back to one sample, sequenced in a study of cytomegalovirus exposure and HLA in healthy donors. The PCR used 60 Vbeta and 13 Jbeta primers. Some clones are missing from TCRdb's copy, which holds only in-frame ones; the method was immunoSEQ multiplex PCR. Of about 110,000 clones in the sample, around 75% were seen once. The sequenced material came from PBMCs. These receptors came from a woman aged 25 to 45 in good health and CMV-seronegative.

This clone appeared a few times. The chain couples TRBV30 to TRBJ1-1; perhaps TRBD1 as D (5 bases). CDR3 length: 14 amino acids. Germline V lookup: CDR1 GTSNPN, CDR2 SVGIG (reference sequence). The V gene lost 0 bases and the J gene lost 1 base, with 9 bases spanning the gap. CDR3 protein: CAWSVVGANTEAFF. CDR3 nucleotide sequence: TGTGCCTGGAGTGTAGTAGGGGCGAACACTGAAGCTTTCTTT. The variable domain in full, with the rest retrieved from reference TRBV30 and TRBJ1-1, is SQTIHQWPATLVQPVGSPLSLECTVEGTSNPNLYWYRQAAGRGLQLLFYSVGIGQISSEVPQNLSASRPQDRQFILSSKKLLLSDSGFYLCAWSVVGANTEAFFGQGTRLTVV.

V gene TRBV6-1 combines with J gene TRBJ1-1, with 7 bases identical to TRBD1. The CDR3 spans 15 residues. Germline trimming cut 6 bases from V and 0 bases from J; bases unmatched to any gene: 7. The germline V gene encodes CDR1 MNHNS and CDR2 SASEGT. This chain's CDR3 is CASRKGQTMNTEAFF. The CDR3 DNA reads TGTGCCAGCAGGAAGGGACAGACCATGAACACTGAAGCTTTCTTT.

This clone appeared a single time. The chain uses TRBV30 and TRBJ1-5; D might be TRBD1 (6 bases). V was clipped by 2 bases and J by 0 bases, with 20 bases between them. The CDR3 is 18 amino acids. The germline gives CDR1 GTSNPN, CDR2 SVGIG (reference sequence). The CDR3, as DNA: TGTGCCTGGAGTTTGCAGGGGACCTTTCTCTATAGCAATCAGCCCCAGCATTTT. Translation: CAWSLQGTFLYSNQPQHF.

The V gene is TRBV9, the J gene TRBJ1-3; a possible D gene is TRBD1 (6 bases). Looked up from germline, CDR1 is SGDLS and CDR2 is YYNGEE. The length of the CDR3 is 14 residues. Trimming left V 1 base short and J 3 bases short, with 8 bases between. CDR3 DNA: TGTGCCAGCAGCGTACGACAGGATGGAAACACCATATATTTT. This codes for CASSVRQDGNTIYF.

The J gene is TRBJ2-7, the V gene TRBV5-6; 7 bases agree with TRBD1. The CDR3 spans 14 residues. The trim removed 0 bases at V and 5 bases at J, leaving 5 bases unmatched. Looked up from germline, CDR1 is SGHDT and CDR2 is YYEEEE. DNA for the CDR3: TGTGCCAGCAGCTTGGAGGGGGCTTGGAACGAGCAGTACTTC. Its protein is CASSLEGAWNEQYF. The full variable domain, its missing parts supplied by reference TRBV5-6 and TRBJ2-7, is DAGVTQSPTHLIKTRGQQVTLRCSPKSGHDTVSWYQQALGQGPQFIFQYYEEEERQRGNFPDRFSGHQFPNYSSELNVNALLLGDSALYLCASSLEGAWNEQYFGPGTRLTVT.

This chain joins TRBV7-2 and TRBJ1-2; the D is unclear. Germline loops: CDR1 SGHTA, CDR2 FQGNSA. The CDR3 consists of 12 residues. V was clipped by 2 bases and J by 8 bases, with 9 bases between them. CDR3: CASSLMRYGYTF. CDR3 DNA sequence: TGTGCCAGCAGCTTAATGAGGTACGGCTACACCTTC.

This clone was counted between two and nine times. The genes are TRBV5-1 and TRBJ1-5; 8 nucleotides agree with TRBD1. Germline-derived CDR1 and CDR2 are SGHRS and YFSETQ. The CDR3 loop spans 14 amino acids. V was pared by 4 bases and J by 7 bases, with 7 bases of the junction left unmatched. In nucleotides, the CDR3 is TGCGCCAGCAGCCCAGGACAGGGAGAGCAGCCCCAGCATTTT. Translated: CASSPGQGEQPQHF.

V usage is TRBV6-5 and J usage is TRBJ1-4, with 9 bases identical to TRBD1. This CDR3 has 15 residues. The V segment lost 6 bases and the J segment 6 bases; nucleotides outside the gene matches: 8. CDR1 and CDR2 from the germline V gene are MNHEY and SVGAGI. The CDR3 region is CASSTGTGGYEKLFF. CDR3 nucleotides: TGTGCCAGCAGCACGGGAACAGGGGGCTATGAAAAACTGTTTTTT.

This chain uses TRBV11-2 with TRBJ2-7, with 7 bases identical to TRBD2. The CDR3 length is 14 residues. Germline values: CDR1 SGHAT, CDR2 FQNNGV. J lost 7 bases, V lost 10 bases, and 16 bases had no gene match. CDR3 region: CATAVLSGAGEQYF. The CDR3, as DNA: TGTGCCACAGCAGTTCTCAGCGGGGCTGGAGAGCAGTACTTC.

This chain joins TRBV30 and TRBJ1-4, with 11 bases matching TRBD1. Germline CDR1 and CDR2: GTSNPN and SVGIG (reference sequence). J was trimmed by 5 bases and V by 0 bases; bases with no gene match: 2. The CDR3 runs 15 residues. Written as DNA, the CDR3 is TGTGCCTGGAGTGTAGGGACAGGGGGAAATGAAAAACTGTTTTTT. Translation: CAWSVGTGGNEKLFF.

This chain links TRBV14 with TRBJ2-7; D may be TRBD1 (6 bases). Trimming pared 1 base from V and 5 bases from J, leaving 18 bases between. Germline CDR1 reads SGHDN; CDR2 reads FVKESK. This CDR3 spans 16 amino acids. The CDR3 here is CASSQANRAIPHEQYF. In DNA, the CDR3 is TGTGCCAGCAGCCAAGCGAACAGGGCTATACCACACGAGCAGTACTTC.

CDR3 nucleotide sequence: TGTGCCAGCAGTTACGGGGGCAGGGGGTACTCACCCCTCCACTTT. It yields the protein CASSYGGRGYSPLHF. V usage is TRBV6-5 and J usage is TRBJ1-6, with 7 bases fitting TRBD1. From germline, CDR1 is MNHEY and CDR2 SVGAGI. This CDR3 has 15 amino acids. V was pared by 2 bases and J by 10 bases, with 8 bases of the junction left unmatched.

This clone was found once. V is TRBV6-1 and J is TRBJ1-4, with 8 bases aligning to TRBD1. The CDR3 extends over 14 amino acids. The J segment lost 8 bases and the V segment lost 8 bases, leaving 10 bases of the junction unmatched. CDR1 and CDR2 from the germline V gene are MNHNS and SASEGT. The chain's CDR3 is CASLPDRVLEKLFF. The CDR3 coding sequence is TGTGCCAGCTTACCGGACAGGGTGTTGGAAAAACTGTTTTTT.

The genes are TRBV11-3 and TRBJ2-5; 13 nucleotides match TRBD2. The ends lost 5 bases at V and 6 bases at J; junction bases unmatched: 9. Germline V gene sequence: CDR1 SGHNT, CDR2 YENEEA. CDR3 size: 16 residues. The CDR3 loop reads CASSAERGLAGKTQYF. The CDR3 region has the DNA TGTGCCAGCAGCGCCGAACGGGGACTAGCGGGGAAGACCCAGTACTTC.

The chain links TRBV7-9 to TRBJ2-6; a weak D match, TRBD2 (6 bases). The germline CDR1 and CDR2 sequences are SEHNR and FQNEAQ (reference sequence). Trimming removed 1 base at V and 4 bases at J, with 8 bases between. The CDR3 spans 15 residues. CDR3 nucleotide sequence: TGTGCCAGCAGCTTAGTAGCGGCGGGGGCCAACGTCCTGACTTTC. This gives the protein CASSLVAAGANVLTF.

There are a few counts of this clone. The chain carries TRBV28 and TRBJ1-2, with a possible D match to TRBD1 (6 bases). The V end was cut by 7 bases, the J end by 0 bases, with 18 bases between. Germline V gives CDR1 MDHEN, CDR2 SYDVKM. This CDR3 has 16 amino acids. The CDR3 region is CASTSLQGTTNYGYTF. The CDR3 region has the DNA TGTGCCAGCACCAGTCTGCAGGGGACAACTAACTATGGCTACACCTTC.

The genes are TRBV6-1 and TRBJ1-1; weak D call: TRBD1 (5 bases). The CDR3 spans 11 residues. The V gene lost 5 bases and the J gene lost 10 bases, with 11 bases spanning the gap. CDR1 and CDR2 from the germline V gene are MNHNS and SASEGT. DNA of the CDR3: TGTGCCAGCAGTCCCCTGGGGCGAGCTTTCTTT. Protein: CASSPLGRAFF.

This clone was recorded a few times. This chain joins TRBV30 and TRBJ1-3; D unresolved. Germline CDR1 GTSNPN, CDR2 SVGIG (reference sequence). V lost 2 bases to trimming and J lost 0 bases, with 5 bases between them. The CDR3 runs to 13 residues. CDR3 nucleotides: TGTGCCTGGAGTACAAGCTCTGGAAACACCATATATTTT. This translates into CAWSTSSGNTIYF.

This clone was counted between two and nine times. The CDR3 protein is CASSLRQGRNTEAFF. The CDR3 nucleotides read TGTGCCAGCAGTTTGCGACAGGGGAGGAACACTGAAGCTTTCTTT. The genes are TRBV27 and TRBJ1-1; 8 bases are a match to TRBD1. Unmatched junction bases numbered 4, after V lost 3 bases and J lost 1 base. This CDR3 comprises 15 residues. Germline loops: CDR1 MNHEY, CDR2 SMNVEV (reference sequence).

The chain links TRBV2 to TRBJ1-2; no definite D call. V shed 0 bases and J shed 8 bases, with 19 bases lying between them. The CDR3 runs to 16 residues. Germline V gives CDR1 SNHLY, CDR2 FYNNEI. CDR3 sequence reads: CASSEALVDSPRGYTF. CDR3 coding DNA: TGTGCCAGCAGTGAAGCGCTTGTGGACTCACCCCGCGGCTACACCTTC.

This chain joins TRBV4-1 and TRBJ2-7; TRBD1 aligns across 8 bases. V dropped 0 bases and J dropped 4; count of bases not matched to a gene: 8. Germline assignment: CDR1 MGHRA and CDR2 YSYEKL. The CDR3 is 16 residues long. The CDR3 reads CASSQDPRTGSYEQYF. CDR3 in DNA: TGCGCCAGCAGCCAAGATCCAAGGACAGGGTCTTACGAGCAGTACTTC.

The chain recombines TRBV6-6 with TRBJ2-1; 8 bases agree with TRBD2. Germline V gives CDR1 MNHNY, CDR2 SVGAGI (reference sequence). CDR3 length equals 15 residues. With 0 bases clipped from V and 8 bases from J, the junction kept 6 bases outside the gene matches. CDR3 region: CASSYSRTSSDEQFF. CDR3 in DNA: TGTGCCAGCAGTTACTCGAGGACTAGCAGCGATGAGCAGTTCTTC.

The genes are TRBV2 and TRBJ1-1; 7 bases map to TRBD1. CDR1 and CDR2 from the germline V gene are SNHLY and FYNNEI. The trim removed 7 bases at V and 9 bases at J, leaving 11 bases unmatched. The CDR3 has 13 amino acids. This CDR3 is CASIFGTEKKAFF. The CDR3 region has the DNA TGTGCCAGCATCTTTGGGACAGAGAAAAAAGCTTTCTTT.

The CDR3 reads CSVSSGGTEAFF. The CDR3 bases are TGCAGCGTTAGTTCAGGGGGCACTGAAGCTTTCTTT. V is TRBV29-1 and J is TRBJ1-1, with 7 bases matching TRBD1. CDR3 length equals 12 residues. V gave up 5 bases and J gave up 4 bases; unmatched junction bases: 4. Germline V lookup: CDR1 SQVTM, CDR2 ANQGSEA.

This clone appeared a few times. The chain joins TRBV4-3 to TRBJ1-3; D remains unclear. The V end was cut by 0 bases, the J end by 2 bases, with 11 bases between. CDR3 length equals 16 residues. The germline gives CDR1 LGHNA, CDR2 YSLEER. The CDR3 bases are TGCGCCAGCAGCCAAGATTATAGCAGAGCTGGAAACACCATATATTTT. This translates into CASSQDYSRAGNTIYF.